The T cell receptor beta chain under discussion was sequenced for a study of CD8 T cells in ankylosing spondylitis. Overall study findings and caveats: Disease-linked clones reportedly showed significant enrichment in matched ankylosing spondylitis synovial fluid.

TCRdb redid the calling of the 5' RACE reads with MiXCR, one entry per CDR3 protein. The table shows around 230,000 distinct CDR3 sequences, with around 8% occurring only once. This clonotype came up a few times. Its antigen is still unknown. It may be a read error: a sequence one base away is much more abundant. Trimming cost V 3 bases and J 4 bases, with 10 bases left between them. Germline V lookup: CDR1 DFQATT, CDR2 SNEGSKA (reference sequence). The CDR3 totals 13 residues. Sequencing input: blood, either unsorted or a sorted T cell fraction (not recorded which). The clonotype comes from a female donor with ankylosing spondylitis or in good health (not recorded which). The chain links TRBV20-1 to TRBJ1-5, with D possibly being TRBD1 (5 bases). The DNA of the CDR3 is TGCAGTGCTAGGCGGGGGGTTAATCAGCCCCAGCATTTT. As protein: CSARRGVNQPQHF.